A selection of T cell receptor beta chains follows, all from one sample in a study of blood T cells in healthy people across ages. TCRdb re-derived calls from the 5' RACE reads in MiXCR, one entry per CDR3 protein. Of roughly 680,000 distinct CDR3 sequences in the sample, 52% were seen once. The sample consisted of blood. The receptor set was obtained from an elderly woman in good health. The CDR3 runs from the conserved cysteine through the conserved F or W. Each record gives: clone size, D gene, V gene, J gene, CDR3 DNA, CDR3 protein. The D gene is left open where the match is weak. The size entry is marked missing in some rows and otherwise reads once, few, many or a size class.

>many|TRBD2|TRBV5-6|TRBJ2-7
TGTGCCAGCAGCTTGGCCCCTAGCGGTGCCTACGAGCAGTACTTC
CASSLAPSGAYEQYF
>-|-|TRBV7-8|TRBJ2-7
TGTGCCAGTAGCTTAGAGCAGGGAGGCCAGTACTTC
CASSLEQGGQYF
>-|TRBD2|TRBV27|TRBJ2-3
TGTGCCAGCTCCCCGGGACTAGCCTCACTCGGGACAGCTACGCAGTATTTT
CASSPGLASLGTATQYF
>-|-|TRBV3-1|TRBJ2-1
TGTGCCAGCAGCCCCCGTGGTCCTCAACGGTGGAGAAACTCCTACAATGAGCAGTTCTTC
CASSPRGPQRWRNSYNEQFF
>few|TRBD2|TRBV4-1|TRBJ2-7
TGCGCCAGCAGCCAAGTTACTAGCGGGAGGTATGAGCAGTACTTC
CASSQVTSGRYEQYF
>once|-|TRBV29-1|TRBJ2-2
TGCAGCGTTGAAGAGGGAGTGTGGGGGGAGCTGTTTTTT
CSVEEGVWGELFF
>-|-|TRBV20-1|TRBJ1-1
TGCAGTGCGTTACAAGGTGGTGAGGTGGCTGAAGCTTTCTTT
CSALQGGEVAEAFF
>-|-|TRBV7-8|TRBJ2-3
TGTGCCAGCAGCTTCCCTGCGCAGGGGACCACAGATACGCAGTATTTT
CASSFPAQGTTDTQYF
>-|-|TRBV12-3/TRBV12-4|TRBJ2-3
TGTGCCAGCAGTTTAGAAGGGGATAGCACAGATACGCAGTATTTT
CASSLEGDSTDTQYF
>few|-|TRBV7-9|TRBJ2-5
TGTGCCAGCACCCGTGTGGAGACCCAGTACTTC
CASTRVETQYF
>many|-|TRBV5-5|TRBJ1-2
TGTGCCAGCAGCTTGATCCCGGCCTCCGGCAACTATGGCTACACCTTC
CASSLIPASGNYGYTF
>-|-|TRBV4-2|TRBJ1-2
TGTGCCAGCAGCCAAGATGTCCAGGCCGGGAACTATGGCTACACCTTC
CASSQDVQAGNYGYTF
>-|-|TRBV12-3/TRBV12-4|TRBJ1-2
TGTGCCAGCAGTTTAGCACCGCGACCGATTCATGGCTACACCTTC
CASSLAPRPIHGYTF
>-|-|TRBV5-6|TRBJ1-1
TGTGCCAGCAGCTTAGTTGTGTCAGACGAAGCTTTCTTT
CASSLVVSDEAFF
>-|TRBD1|TRBV7-8|TRBJ2-1
TGTGCCAGCAGCTTACGGTCAGGGGGCTCCTACAATGAGCAGTTCTTC
CASSLRSGGSYNEQFF
>-|-|TRBV12-3/TRBV12-4|TRBJ2-5
TGTGCCAGCAGTCCCCGCGCGGGTCGGGCCCAGTACTTC
CASSPRAGRAQYF
>many|-|TRBV7-2|TRBJ1-6
TGTGCCAGCAGCTTAGCGCCGACAGTCGGTTCACCCCTCCACTTT
CASSLAPTVGSPLHF